Listed below are T cell receptor beta chains from one sample, sequenced in a study of cytomegalovirus exposure and HLA in healthy donors. Generated by immunoSEQ multiplex PCR, the TCRdb table keeps only in-frame clones and is missing some. The sample contains about 140,000 clones, roughly 76% of which appear only once. Sample: PBMCs. All receptors come from a female donor in good health and CMV-seronegative. Both conserved end residues are part of each CDR3. The D gene is left open where the match is weak. Expanded clones are given a class, and other clones once, few, many or no size at all.

j_call clone_size v_call d_call cdr3_aa cdr3_nt
TRBJ2-1 - TRBV11-3 TRBD2 CASSTSGRMNNEQFF TGTGCCAGCAGCACCAGCGGGAGGATGAACAATGAGCAGTTCTTC
TRBJ2-4 few TRBV6-1 - CASREGPAKNIQYF TGTGCCAGCAGGGAGGGGCCCGCCAAAAACATTCAGTACTTC
TRBJ2-5 - TRBV25-1 - CASSTLLSGGLETQYF TGTGCCAGCAGCACCCTCCTGTCCGGTGGGCTAGAGACCCAGTACTTC
TRBJ2-7 - TRBV25-1 - CASTLTGYEQYF TGTGCCAGCACTTTAACAGGGTACGAGCAGTACTTC
TRBJ1-1 - TRBV5-4 - CASRGLGGDTEAFF TGTGCCAGCAGGGGCCTGGGAGGGGACACTGAAGCTTTCTTT
TRBJ2-7 - TRBV28 - CASSLEREDRDSYEQYF TGTGCCAGCAGTTTAGAACGGGAGGACAGGGACTCCTACGAGCAGTACTTC
TRBJ1-1 - TRBV6-5 - CASSFLRDTSSEAFF TGTGCCAGCAGTTTCCTCCGGGACACCTCATCTGAAGCTTTCTTT
TRBJ2-6 - TRBV6-1 TRBD1 CASSVRLGTGRSGANVLTF TGTGCCAGCAGTGTCCGACTCGGGACAGGCCGCTCTGGGGCCAACGTCCTGACTTTC
TRBJ1-5 - TRBV5-1 TRBD1 CASSLGPGGGSGNQPQHF TGCGCCAGCAGCTTGGGGCCAGGGGGCGGCAGTGGCAATCAGCCCCAGCATTTT
TRBJ2-7 - TRBV28 - CASSFLRGRLGEQYF TGTGCCAGCAGTTTCCTCAGGGGACGCCTAGGCGAGCAGTACTTC
TRBJ2-1 - TRBV5-1 - CASSLEAKFHEQFF TGCGCCAGCAGCTTGGAAGCGAAGTTCCATGAGCAGTTCTTC
TRBJ2-1 - TRBV5-1 - CASSFGPSGNEQFF TGCGCCAGCAGCTTTGGGCCGTCGGGGAATGAGCAGTTCTTC
TRBJ2-3 - TRBV5-4 - CASSRRQESTDTQYF TGTGCCAGCAGCAGACGACAGGAAAGCACAGATACGCAGTATTTT
TRBJ1-2 - TRBV5-6 TRBD1 CASSMGQLYGYTF TGTGCCAGCAGCATGGGACAGCTCTATGGCTACACCTTC
TRBJ2-1 - TRBV5-1 TRBD2 CASSSELAVSYNEQFF TGCGCCAGCAGTTCGGAGCTAGCGGTGTCCTACAATGAGCAGTTCTTC
TRBJ2-7 - TRBV2 - CATREGAAHEQYF TGTGCCACCCGGGAGGGGGCGGCGCACGAGCAGTACTTC
TRBJ2-1 - TRBV5-6 - CASSLGAGRYNEQFF TGTGCCAGCAGCTTGGGGGCGGGGAGGTACAATGAGCAGTTCTTC
TRBJ2-7 - TRBV5-1 TRBD2 CASSAISGGAEEQYF TGCGCCAGCAGCGCTATTAGCGGGGGAGCTGAGGAGCAGTACTTC
TRBJ1-2 - TRBV27 - CASSPVDSENYGYTF TGTGCCAGCAGTCCGGTGGACAGCGAAAACTATGGCTACACCTTC
TRBJ2-6 - TRBV4-2 - CASAEGSSGANVLTF TGTGCCAGCGCGGAGGGGAGCTCTGGGGCCAACGTCCTGACTTTC
TRBJ2-4 - TRBV7-2 TRBD1 CASSISGTENIQYF TGTGCCAGCAGCATTTCCGGGACAGAAAACATTCAGTACTTC
TRBJ2-3 - TRBV4-1 - CASRLAERRDTQYF TGCGCCAGCAGACTAGCCGAAAGACGAGATACGCAGTATTTT
TRBJ1-2 - TRBV7-9 TRBD1 CASSLLDREAYGYTF TGTGCCAGCAGCTTGCTAGACAGGGAGGCCTATGGCTACACCTTC
TRBJ2-5 - TRBV5-1 - CASSPKTGLDEETQYF TGCGCCAGCAGCCCAAAGACAGGCCTGGACGAAGAGACCCAGTACTTC
TRBJ1-1 - TRBV6-1 - CASSPRGLRNTEAFF TGTGCCAGCAGCCCCCGTGGACTAAGGAACACTGAAGCTTTCTTT
TRBJ1-2 - TRBV28 - CASSTYPFDYGYTF TGTGCCAGCAGTACCTATCCTTTCGACTATGGCTACACCTTC
TRBJ2-5 - TRBV11-2 - CASSLDQGLQETQYF TGTGCCAGCAGCTTAGATCAGGGACTCCAAGAGACCCAGTACTTC
TRBJ1-1 few TRBV10-3 - CAISHGQIYTEAFF TGTGCCATCAGTCACGGACAGATTTACACTGAAGCTTTCTTT
TRBJ1-4 few TRBV6-5 - CASSYSAGNEKLFF TGTGCCAGCAGTTATTCTGCGGGGAATGAAAAACTGTTTTTT